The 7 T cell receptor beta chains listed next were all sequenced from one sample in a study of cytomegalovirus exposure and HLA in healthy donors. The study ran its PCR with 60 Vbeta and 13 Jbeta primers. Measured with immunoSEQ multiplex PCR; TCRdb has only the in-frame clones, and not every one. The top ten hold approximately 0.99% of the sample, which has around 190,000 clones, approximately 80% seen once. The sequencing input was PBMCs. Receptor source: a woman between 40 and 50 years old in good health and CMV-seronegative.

The CDR3 reads CASRPAGSYEQYV. Here the CDR3 DNA reads TGTGCCAGCAGGCCCGCAGGGTCCTACGAGCAGTACGTC. The chain is built from TRBV6-1 and TRBJ2-7, with D tentatively TRBD1 (5 bases). Trimming cost V 6 bases and J 1 base, with 10 bases left between them. Germline assignment: CDR1 MNHNS and CDR2 SASEGT. The CDR3 is 13 amino acids.

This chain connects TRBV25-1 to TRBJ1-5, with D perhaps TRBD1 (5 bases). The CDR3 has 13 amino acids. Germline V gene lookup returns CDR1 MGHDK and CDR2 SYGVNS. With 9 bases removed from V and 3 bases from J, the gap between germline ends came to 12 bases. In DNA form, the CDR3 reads TGTGCCAGTGACGGGGGGGTCAATCAGCCCCAGCATTTT. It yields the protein CASDGGVNQPQHF.

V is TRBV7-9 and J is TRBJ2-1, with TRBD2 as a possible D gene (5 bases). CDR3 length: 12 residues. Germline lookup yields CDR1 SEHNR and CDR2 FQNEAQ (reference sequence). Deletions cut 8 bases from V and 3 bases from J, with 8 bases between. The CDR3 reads CASLASYNEQFF. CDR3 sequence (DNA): TGTGCCAGCCTAGCCAGCTACAATGAGCAGTTCTTC.

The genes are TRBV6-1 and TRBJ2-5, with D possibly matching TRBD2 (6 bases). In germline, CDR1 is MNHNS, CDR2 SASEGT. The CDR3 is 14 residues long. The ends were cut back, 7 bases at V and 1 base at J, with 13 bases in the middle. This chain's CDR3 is CASKPGTSQETQYF. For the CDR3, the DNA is TGTGCCAGCAAACCCGGGACTTCCCAAGAGACCCAGTACTTC.

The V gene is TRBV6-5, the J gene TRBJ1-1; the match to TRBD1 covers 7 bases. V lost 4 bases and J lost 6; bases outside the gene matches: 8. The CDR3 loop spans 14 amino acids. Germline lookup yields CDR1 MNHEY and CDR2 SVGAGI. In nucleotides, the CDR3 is TGTGCCAGCAGTTCACGACAGGGTGGAGCTGAAGCTTTCTTT. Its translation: CASSSRQGGAEAFF.

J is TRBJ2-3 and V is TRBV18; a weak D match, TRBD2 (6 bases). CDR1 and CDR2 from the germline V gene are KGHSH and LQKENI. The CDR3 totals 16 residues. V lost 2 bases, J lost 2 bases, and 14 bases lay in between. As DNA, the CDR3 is TGTGCCAGCTCACCAAAGAGGGACTTAATCACAGATACGCAGTATTTT. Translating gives CASSPKRDLITDTQYF.

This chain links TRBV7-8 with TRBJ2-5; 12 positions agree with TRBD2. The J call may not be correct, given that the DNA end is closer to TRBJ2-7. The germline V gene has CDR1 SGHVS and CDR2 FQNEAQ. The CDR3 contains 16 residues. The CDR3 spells CASSLTGLAGSYEQYF. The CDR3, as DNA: TGTGCCAGCAGCCTCACGGGACTAGCGGGCTCCTACGAGCAGTACTTC.